What follows are 15 T cell receptor beta chains derived from one specimen sequenced in a study of T cell responses to AZD1222 COVID-19 vaccine. The data were produced by immunoSEQ multiplex PCR, yet TCRdb's version contains in-frame clones alone and is incomplete. The sample records 180,000 or so clones, approximately 95% being singletons. The sequencing here drew on peripheral blood, taken on day 0 of AZD1222 vaccination. These receptor sequences come from an adult in good health.

This clone was seen a single time. The gene calls are TRBV5-1 and TRBJ2-7; no reliable D call. Germline V gene sequence: CDR1 SGHRS, CDR2 YFSETQ. There are 14 residues in the CDR3. Between the trimmed V and J ends, which lost 3 bases and 1 base, there was a span of 11 bases. CDR3 region: CASSSLVGSYEQYF. Written as DNA, the CDR3 is TGCGCCAGCAGCTCCCTGGTCGGGTCCTACGAGCAGTACTTC.

The J gene is TRBJ2-1, the V gene TRBV5-1; TRBD1 matches at 8 bases. Germline V gene sequence: CDR1 SGHRS, CDR2 YFSETQ. The length of the CDR3 is 16 residues. The V and J ends lost 2 bases and 4 bases, in that order; junction bases with no gene match: 8. In nucleotides, the CDR3 is TGCGCCAGCAGCTTTTCCCAGGGGGCGCTTTACAATGAGCAGTTCTTC. Protein product: CASSFSQGALYNEQFF.

The chain has TRBV7-6 and TRBJ1-1, with D possibly matching TRBD1 (5 bases). This CDR3 region has 15 residues. Trimming removed 2 bases from V and 5 bases from J, with 15 bases in between. Germline V gives CDR1 SGHVS, CDR2 FNYEAQ. The CDR3: CASSLSLTAGTEAFF. The CDR3 nucleotides are TGTGCCAGCAGCTTATCGCTGACAGCAGGGACTGAAGCTTTCTTT.

The V and J genes are TRBV5-1 and TRBJ1-2, with 10 bases matching TRBD1. This CDR3 has 14 amino acids. Germline V gene lookup returns CDR1 SGHRS and CDR2 YFSETQ. V lost 3 bases to trimming and J lost 3 bases; unmatched junction nucleotides: 2. DNA for the CDR3: TGCGCCAGCAGCTGGACAGGGGGAGACTATGGCTACACCTTC. This encodes CASSWTGGDYGYTF. The full variable domain, its missing parts supplied by reference TRBV5-1 and TRBJ1-2, is KAGVTQTPRYLIKTRGQQVTLSCSPISGHRSVSWYQQTPGQGLQFLFEYFSETQRNKGNFPGRFSGRQFSNSRSEMNVSTLELGDSALYLCASSWTGGDYGYTFGSGTRLTVV.

The V call is TRBV7-8, the J call TRBJ1-1, with 7 bases matching TRBD1. The germline V gene encodes CDR1 SGHVS and CDR2 FQNEAQ. The ends lost 7 bases at V and 0 bases at J; junction bases unmatched: 5. The length of the CDR3 is 14 residues. DNA for the CDR3: TGTGCCAGCAACCCAGGGGGTCTGAACACTGAAGCTTTCTTT. Its translation: CASNPGGLNTEAFF.

The rearrangement joins TRBV18 to TRBJ1-1; 7 positions match TRBD1. Germline values: CDR1 KGHSH, CDR2 LQKENI. The CDR3 length is 14 residues. V dropped 1 base and J dropped 3; count of bases not matched to a gene: 2. The CDR3 reads CASSPQGQHTEAFF. The CDR3 bases are TGTGCCAGCTCACCACAGGGACAGCACACTGAAGCTTTCTTT.

The chain couples TRBV5-1 to TRBJ1-3; the D gene is possibly TRBD1 (6 bases). The germline V gene has CDR1 SGHRS and CDR2 YFSETQ. With 4 bases removed from V and 7 bases from J, the gap between germline ends came to 18 bases. The CDR3 runs 15 residues. In nucleotides, the CDR3 is TGCGCCAGCAGCCTCGAGGGACAAAAAGGGAACACCATATATTTT. Its protein is CASSLEGQKGNTIYF. Complete variable domain (other parts from reference TRBV5-1 and TRBJ1-3): KAGVTQTPRYLIKTRGQQVTLSCSPISGHRSVSWYQQTPGQGLQFLFEYFSETQRNKGNFPGRFSGRQFSNSRSEMNVSTLELGDSALYLCASSLEGQKGNTIYFGEGSWLTVV.

To note about this clone: Other DNA sequences of this sample code for an identical CDR3. This chain joins TRBV6-6 and TRBJ2-7, with 7 nucleotides matching TRBD2. The germline V gene encodes CDR1 MNHNY and CDR2 SVGAGI (reference sequence). The CDR3 has 11 residues. V shed 7 bases, J shed 3 bases, and the junction held 0 bases outside the gene matches. Here the CDR3 reads CASTGGYEQYF. For the CDR3, the DNA is TGTGCCAGCACGGGGGGCTACGAGCAGTACTTC.

The V call is TRBV3-1 (or the pseudogene TRBV3-2), the J call TRBJ1-3; D not certain. The CDR3 covers 15 residues. Trimming took off 1 base at V and 3 bases at J, with 10 bases between the two ends. The germline V gene has CDR1 LGHDT and CDR2 YNNKEL (reference sequence). The CDR3 DNA sequence: TGTGCCAGCAGCCAAGGAGAGGGCTTTGGAAACACCATATATTTT. It is translated as CASSQGEGFGNTIYF.

The chain is built from TRBV27 and TRBJ2-5; D assignment may be TRBD1 or TRBD2 (5 bases each). CDR3 length: 16 residues. CDR1 is MNHEY, CDR2 SMNVEV, per germline (reference sequence). The V gene lost 5 bases and the J gene lost 4 bases, with 20 bases spanning the gap. The CDR3 here is CASSPRGESGGETQYF. CDR3 sequence (DNA): TGTGCCAGCAGTCCCAGAGGGGAGAGTGGTGGAGAGACCCAGTACTTC.

This sequence joins TRBV15 and TRBJ2-1, with 9 bases aligning to TRBD1. The CDR3 runs to 14 residues. V trimming: 6 bases; J trimming: 7 bases; junction bases outside the gene matches: 7. Germline CDR1 is LNHNV and CDR2 is YYDKDF (reference sequence). The CDR3 region has the DNA TGTGCCACCAGGGATCGTGGGACAGGGAATGAGCAGTTCTTC. This gives the protein CATRDRGTGNEQFF.

The chain uses TRBV6-5 and TRBJ2-3; 9 bases fit TRBD2. This CDR3 is 15 amino acids long. Germline V gives CDR1 MNHEY, CDR2 SVGAGI. V dropped 7 bases and J dropped 0; count of bases not matched to a gene: 5. This chain's CDR3 is CASISSGESTDTQYF. CDR3 sequence (DNA): TGTGCCAGCATTTCTAGCGGGGAAAGCACAGATACGCAGTATTTT.

The chain combines TRBV29-1 with TRBJ2-7; D is possibly TRBD2 (5 bases). Germline CDR1 reads SQVTM; CDR2 reads ANQGSEA. The CDR3 spans 15 residues. The V gene lost 1 base and the J gene lost 4 bases, with 17 bases spanning the gap. CDR3 residues: CSVEGLGVSPYEQYF. The CDR3, as DNA: TGCAGCGTTGAAGGGCTCGGGGTGTCCCCTTACGAGCAGTACTTC.

This chain connects TRBV20-1 to TRBJ2-7; 8 nucleotides align to TRBD1. Germline CDR1 DFQATT, CDR2 SNEGSKA (reference sequence). V trimming: 8 bases; J trimming: 7 bases; junction bases outside the gene matches: 7. This CDR3 is 11 amino acids long. The CDR3 nucleotides are TGCAGTTTCCAACAGGGGGGTGAGCAGTACTTC. It codes for CSFQQGGEQYF.

The CDR3 sequence: CASSLRPGGFESNQPQHF. The CDR3 DNA reads as TGCGCCAGCAGCTTGCGTCCAGGGGGATTCGAGAGCAATCAGCCCCAGCATTTT. The V gene is TRBV5-1, the J gene TRBJ1-5; 7 nucleotides match TRBD1. The CDR3 is 18 residues long. The trim removed 1 base at V and 1 base at J, leaving 11 bases unmatched. Germline CDR1 and CDR2: SGHRS and YFSETQ.